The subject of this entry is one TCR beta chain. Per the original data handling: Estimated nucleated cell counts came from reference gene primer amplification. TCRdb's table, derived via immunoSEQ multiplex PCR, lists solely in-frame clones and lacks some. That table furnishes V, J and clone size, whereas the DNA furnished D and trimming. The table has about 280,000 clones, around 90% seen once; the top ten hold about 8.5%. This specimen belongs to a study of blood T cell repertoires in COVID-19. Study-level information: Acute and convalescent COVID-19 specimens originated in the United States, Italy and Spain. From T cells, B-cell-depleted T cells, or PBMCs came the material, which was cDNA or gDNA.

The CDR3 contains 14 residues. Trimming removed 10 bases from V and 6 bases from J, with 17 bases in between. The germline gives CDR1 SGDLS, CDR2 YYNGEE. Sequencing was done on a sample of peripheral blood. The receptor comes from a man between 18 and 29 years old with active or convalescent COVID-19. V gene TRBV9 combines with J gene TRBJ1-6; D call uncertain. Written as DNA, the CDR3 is TGTGCCGGCTTCCTGTCACGCCGTAATTCACCCCTCCACTTT. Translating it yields CAGFLSRRNSPLHF.